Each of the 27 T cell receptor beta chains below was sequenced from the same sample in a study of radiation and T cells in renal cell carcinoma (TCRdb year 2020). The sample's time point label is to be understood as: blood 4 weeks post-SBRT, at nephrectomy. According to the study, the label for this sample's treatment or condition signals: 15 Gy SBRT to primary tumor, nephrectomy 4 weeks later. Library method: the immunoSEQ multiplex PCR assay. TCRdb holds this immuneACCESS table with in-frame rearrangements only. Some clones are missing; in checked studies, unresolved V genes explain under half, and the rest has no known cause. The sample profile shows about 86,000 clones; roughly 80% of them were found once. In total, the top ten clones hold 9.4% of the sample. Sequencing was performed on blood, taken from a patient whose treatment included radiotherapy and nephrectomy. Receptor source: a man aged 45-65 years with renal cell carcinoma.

CDR3 sequence: CASSLGGGTYNEQFF. The CDR3 nucleotides are TGTGCCAGCAGCTTAGGCGGCGGGACTTACAATGAGCAGTTCTTC. The chain combines TRBV11-3 with TRBJ2-1; TRBD2 might be the D (6 bases). Germline V CDR1 and CDR2: SGHNT, YENEEA. This CDR3 is 15 amino acids long. Trimming stripped 1 base from V and 4 bases from J, with 11 bases between.

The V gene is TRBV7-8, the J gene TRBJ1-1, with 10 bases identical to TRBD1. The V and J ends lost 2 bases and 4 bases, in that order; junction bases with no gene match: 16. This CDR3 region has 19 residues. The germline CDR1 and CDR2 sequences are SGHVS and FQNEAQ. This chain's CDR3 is CASSLKRGVGRDRGTEAFF. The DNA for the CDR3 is TGTGCCAGCAGCTTAAAGCGCGGGGTGGGACGGGACAGGGGCACTGAAGCTTTCTTT.

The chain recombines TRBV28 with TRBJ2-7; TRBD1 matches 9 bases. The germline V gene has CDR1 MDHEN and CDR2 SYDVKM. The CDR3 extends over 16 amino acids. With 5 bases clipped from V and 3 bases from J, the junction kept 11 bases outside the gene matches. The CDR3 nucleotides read TGTGCCAGCAGTACCCAAACGACGGGACAGGGCTACGAGCAGTACTTC. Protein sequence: CASSTQTTGQGYEQYF.

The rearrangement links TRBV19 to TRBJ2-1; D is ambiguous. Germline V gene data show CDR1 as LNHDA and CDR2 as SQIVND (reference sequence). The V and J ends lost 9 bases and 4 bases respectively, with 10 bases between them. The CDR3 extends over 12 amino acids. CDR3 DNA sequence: TGTGCCAGCCGAGGCCATTACAATGAGCAGTTCTTC. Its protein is CASRGHYNEQFF. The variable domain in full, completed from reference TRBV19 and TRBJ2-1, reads DGGITQSPKYLFRKEGQNVTLSCEQNLNHDAMYWYRQDPGQGLRLIYYSQIVNDFQKGDIAEGYSVSREKKESFPLTVTSAQKNPTAFYLCASRGHYNEQFFGPGTRLTVL.

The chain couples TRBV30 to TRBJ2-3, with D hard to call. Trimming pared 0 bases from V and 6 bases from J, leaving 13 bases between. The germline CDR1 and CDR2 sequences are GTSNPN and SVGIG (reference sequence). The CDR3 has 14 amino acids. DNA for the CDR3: TGTGCCTGGAGTGTGCCCCCCAACTTGGATACGCAGTATTTT. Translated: CAWSVPPNLDTQYF.

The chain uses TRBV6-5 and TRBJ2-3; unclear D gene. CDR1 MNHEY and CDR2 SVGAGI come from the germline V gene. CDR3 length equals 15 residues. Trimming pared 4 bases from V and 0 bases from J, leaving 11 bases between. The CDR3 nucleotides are TGTGCCAGCAGTTCGCCAGGTCCTAGCACAGATACGCAGTATTTT. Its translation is CASSSPGPSTDTQYF.

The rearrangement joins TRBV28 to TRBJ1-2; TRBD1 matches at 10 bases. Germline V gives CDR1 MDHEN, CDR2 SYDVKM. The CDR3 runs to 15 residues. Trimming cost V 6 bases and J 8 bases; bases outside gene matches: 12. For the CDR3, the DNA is TGTGCCAGCAGCTTTGGAGGACAGGGGGATTTCGGCTACACCTTC. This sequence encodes CASSFGGQGDFGYTF.

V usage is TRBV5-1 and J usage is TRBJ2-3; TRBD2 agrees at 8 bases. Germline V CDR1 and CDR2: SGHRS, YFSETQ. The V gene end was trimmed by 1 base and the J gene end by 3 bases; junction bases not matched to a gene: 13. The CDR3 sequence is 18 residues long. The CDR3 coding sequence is TGCGCCAGCAGCTTGTTAGGTGTAGCGGGGCGTCTTACAGATACGCAGTATTTT. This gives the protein CASSLLGVAGRLTDTQYF.

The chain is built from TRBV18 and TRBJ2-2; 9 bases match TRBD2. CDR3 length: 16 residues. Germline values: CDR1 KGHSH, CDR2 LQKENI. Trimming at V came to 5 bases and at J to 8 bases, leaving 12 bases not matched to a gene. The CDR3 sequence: CASSTAGGPVKGELFF. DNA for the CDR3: TGTGCCAGCTCAACAGCGGGGGGCCCTGTGAAAGGGGAGCTGTTTTTT.

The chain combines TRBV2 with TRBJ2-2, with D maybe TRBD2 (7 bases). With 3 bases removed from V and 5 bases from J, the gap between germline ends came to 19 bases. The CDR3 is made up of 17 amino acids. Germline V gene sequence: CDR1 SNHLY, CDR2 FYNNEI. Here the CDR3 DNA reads TGTGCCAGCAGTGAGTGGAGGGGGAGGGGAAGGACCGGGGAGCTGTTTTTT. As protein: CASSEWRGRGRTGELFF.

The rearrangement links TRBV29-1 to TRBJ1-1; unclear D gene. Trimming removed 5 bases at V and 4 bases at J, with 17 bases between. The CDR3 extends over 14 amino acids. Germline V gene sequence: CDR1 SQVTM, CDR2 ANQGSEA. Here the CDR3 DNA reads TGCAGCGTTTCGCCGGCCGGGGTGGGCACTGAAGCTTTCTTT. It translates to CSVSPAGVGTEAFF.

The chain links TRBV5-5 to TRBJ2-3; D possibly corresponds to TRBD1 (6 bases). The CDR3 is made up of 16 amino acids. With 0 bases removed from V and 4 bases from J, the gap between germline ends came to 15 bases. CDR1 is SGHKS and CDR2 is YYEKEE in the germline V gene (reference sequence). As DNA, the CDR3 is TGTGCCAGCAGCTTGGTCGCAGGGAAGGGGGCAGATACGCAGTATTTT. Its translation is CASSLVAGKGADTQYF.

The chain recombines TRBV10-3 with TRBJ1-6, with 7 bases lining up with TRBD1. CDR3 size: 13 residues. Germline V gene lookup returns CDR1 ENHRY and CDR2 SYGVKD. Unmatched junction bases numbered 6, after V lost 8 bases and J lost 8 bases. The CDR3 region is CAIRQGPHSPLHF. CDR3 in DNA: TGTGCCATCCGACAGGGCCCACATTCACCCCTCCACTTT.

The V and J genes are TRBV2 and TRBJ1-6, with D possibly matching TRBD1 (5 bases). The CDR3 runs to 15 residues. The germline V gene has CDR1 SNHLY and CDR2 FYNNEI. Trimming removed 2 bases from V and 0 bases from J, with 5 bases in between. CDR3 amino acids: CASSERGSYNSPLHF. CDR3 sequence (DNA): TGTGCCAGCAGTGAAAGGGGCTCCTATAATTCACCCCTCCACTTT.

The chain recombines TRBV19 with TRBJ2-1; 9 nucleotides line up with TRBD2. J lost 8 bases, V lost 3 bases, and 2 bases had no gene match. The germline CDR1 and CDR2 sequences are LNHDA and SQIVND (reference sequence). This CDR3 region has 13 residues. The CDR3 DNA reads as TGTGCCAGTAGTATTAGCGGGGGCGATGAGCAGTTCTTC. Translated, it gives CASSISGGDEQFF.

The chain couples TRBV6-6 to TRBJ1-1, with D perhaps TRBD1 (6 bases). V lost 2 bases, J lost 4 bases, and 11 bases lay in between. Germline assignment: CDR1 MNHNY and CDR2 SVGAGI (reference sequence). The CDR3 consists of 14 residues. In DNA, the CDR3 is TGTGCCAGCAGTTACGGGGGGCTTGGCACTGAAGCTTTCTTT. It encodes CASSYGGLGTEAFF.

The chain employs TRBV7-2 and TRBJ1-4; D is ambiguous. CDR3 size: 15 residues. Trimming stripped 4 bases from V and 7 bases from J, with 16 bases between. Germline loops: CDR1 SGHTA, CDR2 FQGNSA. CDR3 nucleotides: TGTGCCAGCAGCTGGGCGGGTGCGCGTGGTGAAAAACTGTTTTTT. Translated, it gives CASSWAGARGEKLFF.

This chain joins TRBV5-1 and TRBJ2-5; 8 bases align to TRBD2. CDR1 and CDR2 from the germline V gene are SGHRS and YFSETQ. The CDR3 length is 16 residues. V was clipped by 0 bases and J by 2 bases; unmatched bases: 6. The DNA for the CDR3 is TGCGCCAGCAGCTTGGGGGTAGCGGGGAAACAAGAGACCCAGTACTTC. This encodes CASSLGVAGKQETQYF.

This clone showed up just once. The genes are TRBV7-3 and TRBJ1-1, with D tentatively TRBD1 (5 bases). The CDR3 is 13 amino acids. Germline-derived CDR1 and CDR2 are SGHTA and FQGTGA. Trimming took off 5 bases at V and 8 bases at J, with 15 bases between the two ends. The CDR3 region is CASSRGPETEAFF. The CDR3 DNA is TGTGCCAGCAGCCGGGGACCAGAGACCGAAGCTTTCTTT.

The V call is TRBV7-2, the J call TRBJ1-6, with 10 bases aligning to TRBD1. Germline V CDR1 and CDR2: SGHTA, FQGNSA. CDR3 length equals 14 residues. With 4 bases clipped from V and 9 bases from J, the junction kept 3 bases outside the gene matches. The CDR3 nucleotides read TGTGCCAGCAGCTCGGGACAGGGGTTTTCACCCCTCCACTTT. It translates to CASSSGQGFSPLHF.

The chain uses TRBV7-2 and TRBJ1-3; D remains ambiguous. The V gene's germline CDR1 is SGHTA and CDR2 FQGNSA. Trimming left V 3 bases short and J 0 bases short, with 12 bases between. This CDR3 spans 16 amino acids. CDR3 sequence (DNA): TGTGCCAGCAGCTTCTCCGGGCTCCACTCTGGAAACACCATATATTTT. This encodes CASSFSGLHSGNTIYF.

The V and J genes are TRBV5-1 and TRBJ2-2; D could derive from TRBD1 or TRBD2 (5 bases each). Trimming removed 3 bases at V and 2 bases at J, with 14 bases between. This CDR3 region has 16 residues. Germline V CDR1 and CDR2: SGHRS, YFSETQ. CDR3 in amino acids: CASSSLPGRNTGELFF. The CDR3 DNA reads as TGCGCCAGCAGCTCCCTCCCGGGGCGAAACACCGGGGAGCTGTTTTTT.

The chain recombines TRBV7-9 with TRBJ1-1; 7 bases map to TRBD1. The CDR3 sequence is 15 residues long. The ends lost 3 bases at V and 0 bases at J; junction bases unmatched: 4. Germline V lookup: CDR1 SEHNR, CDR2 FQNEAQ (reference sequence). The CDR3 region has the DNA TGTGCCAGCAGCTTTTGGACAGGAATGAACACTGAAGCTTTCTTT. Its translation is CASSFWTGMNTEAFF.

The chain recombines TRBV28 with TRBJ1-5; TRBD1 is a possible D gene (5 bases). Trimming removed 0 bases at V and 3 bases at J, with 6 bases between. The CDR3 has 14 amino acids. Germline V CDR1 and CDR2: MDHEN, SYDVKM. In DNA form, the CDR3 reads TGTGCCAGCAGTTTATGGGGGGACAATCAGCCCCAGCATTTT. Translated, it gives CASSLWGDNQPQHF.

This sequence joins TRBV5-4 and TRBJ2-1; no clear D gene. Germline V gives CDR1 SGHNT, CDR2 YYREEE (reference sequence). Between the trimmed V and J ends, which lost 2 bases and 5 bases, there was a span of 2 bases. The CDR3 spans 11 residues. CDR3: CASSFNNEQFF. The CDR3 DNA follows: TGTGCCAGCAGCTTTAACAATGAGCAGTTCTTC. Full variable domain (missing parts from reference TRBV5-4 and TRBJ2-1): ETGVTQSPTHLIKTRGQQVTLRCSSQSGHNTVSWYQQALGQGPQFIFQYYREEENGRGNFPPRFSGLQFPNYSSELNVNALELDDSALYLCASSFNNEQFFGPGTRLTVL.

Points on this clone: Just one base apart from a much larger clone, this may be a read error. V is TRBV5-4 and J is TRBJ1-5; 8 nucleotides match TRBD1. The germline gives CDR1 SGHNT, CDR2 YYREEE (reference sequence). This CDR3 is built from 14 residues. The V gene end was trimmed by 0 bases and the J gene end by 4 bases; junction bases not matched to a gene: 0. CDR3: CASSLDRGNQPQHF. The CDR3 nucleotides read TGTGCCAGCAGCTTGGACAGGGGGAATCAGCCCCAGCATTTT. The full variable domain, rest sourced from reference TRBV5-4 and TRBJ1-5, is ETGVTQSPTHLIKTRGQQVTLRCSSQSGHNTVSWYQQALGQGPQFIFQYYREEENGRGNFPPRFSGLQFPNYSSELNVNALELDDSALYLCASSLDRGNQPQHFGDGTRLSIL.

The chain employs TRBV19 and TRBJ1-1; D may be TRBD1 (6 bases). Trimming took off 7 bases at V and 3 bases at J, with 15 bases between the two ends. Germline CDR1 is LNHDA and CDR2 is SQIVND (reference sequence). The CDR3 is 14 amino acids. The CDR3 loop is CASTGWKGDTEAFF. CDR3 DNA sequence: TGTGCCAGTACAGGATGGAAGGGGGACACTGAAGCTTTCTTT. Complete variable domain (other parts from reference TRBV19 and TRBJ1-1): DGGITQSPKYLFRKEGQNVTLSCEQNLNHDAMYWYRQDPGQGLRLIYYSQIVNDFQKGDIAEGYSVSREKKESFPLTVTSAQKNPTAFYLCASTGWKGDTEAFFGQGTRLTVV.